Listed below are T cell receptor beta chains from one sample, sequenced in a study of PD-1 blockade in classical Hodgkin lymphoma. Method: immunoSEQ multiplex PCR; TCRdb's copy keeps in-frame clones and lacks some. The sample lists 9,500 to 10,000 clones; 92% were seen once. The material sequenced was peripheral blood mononuclear cells (PBMCs), taken at baseline. Source of these receptors: a human donor with classical Hodgkin lymphoma. CDR3s include the opening cysteine and the closing phenylalanine or tryptophan. D genes are given only for firm matches. The size of a clone is reported for some rows only, either as once, few or many, or as a class for expanded clones.

>TRBJ2-7|TRBV6-4|.|.
TGTGCCAGCAGTGACTCTGCTACGGACGAGCAGTACTTC
CASSDSATDEQYF
>TRBJ2-1|TRBV5-4|.|.
TGTGCCAGCAGCTTCTCTCTTTTGCGGATAGAGGGCTATGAGCAGTTCTTC
CASSFSLLRIEGYEQFF
>TRBJ1-6|TRBV18|TRBD1|.
TGTGCCAGCTCACGACTAGGGACAGGCCAACAAAATTCACCCCTCCACTTT
CASSRLGTGQQNSPLHF
>TRBJ1-5|TRBV5-1|TRBD1|.
TGCGCCAGCAGCCCGGGGGACAGCAAGAATCAGCCCCAGCATTTT
CASSPGDSKNQPQHF
>TRBJ2-6|TRBV14|.|once
TGTGCCAGCAGCCAAACGGGGCCACCTCAAGGGATCTCTGGGGCCAACGTCCTGACTTTC
CASSQTGPPQGISGANVLTF
>TRBJ2-7|TRBV9|TRBD2|.
TGTGCCAGCAGCCCCGGTAGAGCGGGAGGAGGGGAGCAGTACTTC
CASSPGRAGGGEQYF
>TRBJ1-6|TRBV5-1|.|.
TGCGCCAGCAGCTTGGCAGGGTACGGCTCCTATAATTCACCCCTCCACTTT
CASSLAGYGSYNSPLHF
>TRBJ1-1|TRBV6-4|.|.
TGTGCCAGCAGCCCCGCCGGAGGGGAAGGCACTGAAGCTTTCTTT
CASSPAGGEGTEAFF
>TRBJ2-5|TRBV2|.|once
TGTGCCAGCAGTGAAGGGGCCGGTGGGTCCCAGTACTTC
CASSEGAGGSQYF
>TRBJ2-3|TRBV5-1|.|.
TGCGCCAGCAGCCCTGAAAGGGCAGGGGCTAGCACAGATACGCAGTATTTT
CASSPERAGASTDTQYF
>TRBJ2-1|TRBV7-6|.|.
TGTGCCAGCAGCTGGACGGGACTCCCCTACGTCGGAGAGCAGTTCTTC
CASSWTGLPYVGEQFF
>TRBJ1-6|TRBV11-2|.|.
TGTGCCAGCAGGCCCGCTTTGGATTCACCCCTCCACTTT
CASRPALDSPLHF
>TRBJ2-7|TRBV5-4|.|.
TGTGCCAGCAGCTTGCATGACGCAATCCACGAGCAGTACTTC
CASSLHDAIHEQYF
>TRBJ2-3|TRBV15|.|.
TGTGCCACCAGCACAGATCTAGGAACAGATACGCAGTATTTT
CATSTDLGTDTQYF
>TRBJ2-1|TRBV27|.|.
TGTGCCAGCAGTCTAGAGGGGCCATATACGGGCAATGAGCAGTTCTTC
CASSLEGPYTGNEQFF
>TRBJ2-3|TRBV5-1|.|medium-sized
TGCGCCAGCAGCTCGAGGGACTCCCTCGGGGATACGCAGTATTTT
CASSSRDSLGDTQYF
>TRBJ1-5|TRBV6-1|TRBD1|.
TGTGCCAGCAGTGATAACAGGGGTCGCCAGCCCCAGCATTTT
CASSDNRGRQPQHF
>TRBJ1-2|TRBV29-1|TRBD1|.
TGCAGCGTCAGGGGGACAGACTCCTTGGGGGGCTACACCTTC
CSVRGTDSLGGYTF
>TRBJ1-2|TRBV19|.|.
TGTGCCAGTACCCCCGGGGGCGTGAGGGGCTACACCTTC
CASTPGGVRGYTF
>TRBJ2-3|TRBV11-1|TRBD2|.
TGTGCCAGCAGCTACCCTAGACTAGCGGACCATATGTACACAGATACGCAGTATTTT
CASSYPRLADHMYTDTQYF
>TRBJ1-5|TRBV28|.|.
TGTGCCAGCAGTGGGGGCTCTTTCGGGTTAAATCAGCCCCAGCATTTT
CASSGGSFGLNQPQHF
>TRBJ2-2|TRBV2|TRBD1|few
TGTGCCAGCAGTGAAGAGGGGGCAAACGGGGAGCTGTTTTTT
CASSEEGANGELFF
>TRBJ2-1|TRBV11-3|TRBD2|.
TGTGCCAGCAGCACGGGACTAGAGGTTCGGTTCTTC
CASSTGLEVRFF
>TRBJ2-2|TRBV7-9|.|.
TGTGCCAGCAGCTTAATGGGGGATAATACCGGGGAGCTGTTTTTT
CASSLMGDNTGELFF
>TRBJ2-1|TRBV19|TRBD2|once
TGTGCCAGTAGTATGGGACTAGCGGCGTATATAGGGTCCTACAATGAGCAGTTCTTC
CASSMGLAAYIGSYNEQFF
>TRBJ2-4|TRBV10-3|TRBD1|.
TGTGCCACCGGGACAGGACTAGCCAAAAACATTCAGTACTTC
CATGTGLAKNIQYF
>TRBJ2-4|TRBV11-2|.|once
TGTGCCAGCAGCTTATACGGGAGAGCCAAAAACATTCAGTACTTC
CASSLYGRAKNIQYF
>TRBJ2-2|TRBV29-1|TRBD2|.
TGCAGCGTCAAACTTAGACTAGCGGGAGGGAGGTCCGGGGAGCTGTTTTTT
CSVKLRLAGGRSGELFF
>TRBJ2-7|TRBV6-5|TRBD1|.
TGTGCCAGCACCGGGACAGGGCGCGAGCAGTACTTC
CASTGTGREQYF
>TRBJ2-3|TRBV11-2|.|.
TGTGCCAGCAGCCCCAGACGGACAGATACGCAGTATTTT
CASSPRRTDTQYF
>TRBJ2-7|TRBV4-1|TRBD2|.
TGCGCCAGCAGCTCCCTAGCGGGAGTACCCGACGAGCAGTACTTC
CASSSLAGVPDEQYF
>TRBJ1-5|TRBV30|.|.
TGTGCCTGGTCTAAGTCCCAGACCGTTAGCAATCAGCCCCAGCATTTT
CAWSKSQTVSNQPQHF
>TRBJ1-1|TRBV18|.|.
TGTGCCAGCTCACCACCCGGGGGGAAGACCGCTGAAGCTTTCTTT
CASSPPGGKTAEAFF
>TRBJ2-3|TRBV7-9|.|.
TGTGCCAGCAGCTTGGATGATACGCAGTATTTT
CASSLDDTQYF
>TRBJ2-1|TRBV14|TRBD2|.
TGTGCCAGCAGCCCTGAGCGGGAGGGAGTTCGGGAGCAGTTCTTC
CASSPEREGVREQFF
>TRBJ2-7|TRBV19|.|.
TGTGCCAGTAGTATAGATTCAATTATGGCTGGCCCGGGACATGGCAGCCACGAGCAGTACTTC
CASSIDSIMAGPGHGSHEQYF
>TRBJ2-4|TRBV21-1|.|.
TGTGCCAGCAGCTTCTCGCCTTGGCTAGCGGGAGGGCTAGCCAAAAACATTCAGTACTTC
CASSFSPWLAGGLAKNIQYF
>TRBJ1-3|TRBV7-9|.|.
TGTGTCAGCAGCCCTAAGACAAAAAGAACTGGAAACACCATATATTTT
CVSSPKTKRTGNTIYF
>TRBJ1-1|TRBV29-1|.|once
TGCAGCGTCACCGGTGGATGGGGTATGAACACTGAAGCTTTCTTT
CSVTGGWGMNTEAFF
>TRBJ2-7|TRBV11-2|TRBD2|.
TGTGCCAGCAGGGCGACGGGACTATCATCCGAGCAGTACTTC
CASRATGLSSEQYF
>TRBJ2-7|TRBV6-1|.|.
TGTGCCAGCAGTGAAATTGCAGGGGCTAGGTCCTACGAGCAGTACTTC
CASSEIAGARSYEQYF
>TRBJ1-1|TRBV23-1|.|.
TGCGCCAGCAGGAATAAAGGGATACTCACTGAAGCTTTCTTT
CASRNKGILTEAFF
>TRBJ2-7|TRBV6-1|.|few
TGTGCCAGCAGTGAAGCGCACGGAGGGGGCAACGAGCAGTACTTC
CASSEAHGGGNEQYF
>TRBJ2-7|TRBV15|TRBD2|.
TGTGCCACCAGCAGAGACGGACTAGCGTTCTACGAGCAGTACTTC
CATSRDGLAFYEQYF
>TRBJ2-1|TRBV12-5|TRBD2|.
TGTGCTAGTGGTTGGCGCGGGAGCGAAAGCTCCTACAATGAGCAGTTCTTC
CASGWRGSESSYNEQFF
>TRBJ2-7|TRBV6-5|.|.
TGTGCCAGCAGCCCATTCGGACAGCCTTCCTACGAGCAGTACTTC
CASSPFGQPSYEQYF
>TRBJ2-7|TRBV10-3|.|.
TGTGCCATCAGGCGGGATTCCTACGAGCAGTACTTC
CAIRRDSYEQYF
>TRBJ2-7|TRBV6-1|TRBD1|few
TGTGCCAGCAGTGTCACAGGGGGAAGCTCCTACGAGCAGTACTTC
CASSVTGGSSYEQYF